The 29 T cell receptor beta chains reported below all come from one sample, sequenced in a study of T-cell reconstitution after alpha-beta-depleted transplantation in children. Unique molecular identifiers were used in preparing the TCRbeta library. TCRdb reprocessed the PCR reads via MiXCR and lists one record per CDR3 protein. This table has more than 550,000 distinct CDR3 sequences, more than 9% appearing once. The sequences come from PBMCs from the stem cell graft donor, collected from the stem cell graft. The receptor source for this set is a human donor who donated a stem cell graft to a child with acute myeloid leukemia.

This clonotype was detected a few times. V gene TRBV11-2 combines with J gene TRBJ2-3; a possible D gene is TRBD2 (6 bases). Germline V gives CDR1 SGHAT, CDR2 FQNNGV. V dropped 6 bases and J dropped 2 bases, with 18 bases sitting between them. The CDR3 length is 16 residues. DNA of the CDR3: TGTGCCAGCAGTCTCCCGGGGCGGGGCTACACAGATACGCAGTATTTT. Its translation: CASSLPGRGYTDTQYF.

The CDR3 reads CASSLFGDYGYTF. The DNA of the CDR3 is TGTGCCAGCAGCTTATTCGGAGACTATGGCTACACCTTC. This chain connects TRBV11-2 to TRBJ1-2; no clear D gene. Germline loops: CDR1 SGHAT, CDR2 FQNNGV. V was cut by 2 bases and J by 3 bases, with 7 bases left in between. The CDR3 covers 13 residues. Together with reference TRBV11-2 and TRBJ1-2, the CDR3 gives the full variable domain: EAGVAQSPRYKIIEKRQSVAFWCNPISGHATLYWYQQILGQGPKLLIQFQNNGVVDDSQLPKDRFSAERLKGVDSTLKIQPAKLEDSAVYLCASSLFGDYGYTFGSGTRLTVV.

The chain carries TRBV29-1 and TRBJ2-1; TRBD2 agrees at 7 bases. Losses at the gene ends were 5 bases for V and 9 bases for J; bases not matched to a gene: 13. Germline CDR1 SQVTM, CDR2 ANQGSEA. CDR3 length: 14 residues. DNA for the CDR3: TGCAGCGTTCAGGCCGGGACTATATTTTTTGAGCAGTTCTTC. Protein: CSVQAGTIFFEQFF.

The sample holds a few counts of this clonotype. V is TRBV7-2 and J is TRBJ1-2; 8 positions match TRBD1. CDR3 size: 14 residues. Germline-derived CDR1 and CDR2 are SGHTA and FQGNSA. Trimming at V came to 5 bases and at J to 7 bases, leaving 9 bases not matched to a gene. CDR3 bases: TGTGCCAGCAGCCAAAGACAGGGGTTGATTGGCTACACCTTC. It yields the protein CASSQRQGLIGYTF.

V is TRBV11-2 and J is TRBJ2-1; 9 nucleotides agree with TRBD2. The V gene end was trimmed by 5 bases and the J gene end by 0 bases; junction bases not matched to a gene: 11. Germline assignment: CDR1 SGHAT and CDR2 FQNNGV. This CDR3 is 18 amino acids long. CDR3 sequence reads: CASSPLPMTSGSYNEQFF. The CDR3 DNA reads TGTGCCAGCAGCCCCCTCCCCATGACTAGCGGCTCCTACAATGAGCAGTTCTTC.

This clonotype was seen a few times. The chain is built from TRBV20-1 and TRBJ2-1; tentatively, D is TRBD2 (7 bases). Looked up from germline, CDR1 is DFQATT and CDR2 is SNEGSKA (reference sequence). V was pared by 3 bases and J by 8 bases, with 17 bases between. The length of the CDR3 is 14 residues. This chain's CDR3 is CSASGQGRGDEQFF. CDR3 sequence (DNA): TGCAGTGCTAGCGGGCAGGGGAGGGGCGATGAGCAGTTCTTC.

This clonotype was seen a few times. The chain uses TRBV28 and TRBJ2-6; a weak D match, TRBD1 (7 bases). Germline lookup yields CDR1 MDHEN and CDR2 SYDVKM. The CDR3 has 17 residues. V dropped 2 bases and J dropped 2 bases, with 13 bases sitting between them. CDR3 coding DNA: TGTGCCAGCAGTTTAATTCAGGGGGGTACTGGGGCCAACGTCCTGACTTTC. It translates to CASSLIQGGTGANVLTF.

This clonotype was recorded at least ten times. This chain links TRBV20-1 with TRBJ2-1; D is undetermined. The V and J ends lost 4 bases and 7 bases respectively, with 14 bases between them. The CDR3 spans 13 residues. CDR1 and CDR2 (germline): DFQATT, SNEGSKA (reference sequence). The chain's CDR3 is CSATQISANEQFF. CDR3 in DNA: TGCAGTGCTACTCAGATCTCGGCGAATGAGCAGTTCTTC.

The table lists this clonotype with many counts. This chain links TRBV7-2 with TRBJ2-2, with TRBD1 identical over 11 bases. The trim removed 6 bases at V and 5 bases at J, leaving 8 bases unmatched. The CDR3 is 16 residues long. Germline loops: CDR1 SGHTA, CDR2 FQGNSA. CDR3 coding DNA: TGTGCCAGCAGGACGGACAGGGGGCGTTCGACCGGGGAGCTGTTTTTT. Translating it yields CASRTDRGRSTGELFF.

The chain links TRBV20-1 to TRBJ2-7, with 10 bases fitting TRBD1. Losses at the gene ends were 6 bases for V and 4 bases for J; bases not matched to a gene: 9. CDR1 and CDR2 (germline): DFQATT, SNEGSKA (reference sequence). This CDR3 has 14 amino acids. In DNA, the CDR3 is TGCAGTGCACCTCCGGGACAGGGGTGTTACGAGCAGTACTTC. It is translated as CSAPPGQGCYEQYF.

This clonotype has just a few counts. The chain recombines TRBV10-2 with TRBJ2-7; D perhaps matches TRBD2 (5 bases). CDR3 length: 14 amino acids. Germline assignment: CDR1 WSHSY and CDR2 SAAADI. The V end lost 8 bases, the J end lost 4 bases, and 18 bases lay between the germline ends. CDR3 sequence: CASSYSESGYEQYF. The DNA for the CDR3 is TGCGCCAGCTCTTATTCAGAGTCGGGGTACGAGCAGTACTTC.

This clonotype was recorded at least ten times. The CDR3 reads CASSKGDRGTGELFF. The CDR3 DNA follows: TGTGCCAGCAGCAAGGGCGATAGGGGCACCGGGGAGCTGTTTTTT. The chain carries TRBV5-8 and TRBJ2-2; perhaps TRBD1 as D (5 bases). CDR3 length equals 15 residues. The V gene's germline CDR1 is SGHTS and CDR2 YDEGEE. Trimming took off 4 bases at V and 4 bases at J, with 14 bases between the two ends.

This clonotype has only a few counts. J is TRBJ2-5 and V is TRBV6-1; 7 bases align to TRBD2. This CDR3 is built from 15 residues. Germline V gene sequence: CDR1 MNHNS, CDR2 SASEGT. After removal of 4 bases from V and 1 base from J, the junction contained 6 bases not matched to a gene. As DNA, the CDR3 is TGTGCCAGCAGTGGGGAGCTAGCGGCCCAAGAGACCCAGTACTTC. Translated: CASSGELAAQETQYF.

This clonotype has just a few counts. The V gene is TRBV12-3 or TRBV12-4, the J gene TRBJ1-5, with D perhaps TRBD1 (6 bases). The V end lost 6 bases, the J end lost 3 bases, and 18 bases lay between the germline ends. The CDR3 spans 16 residues. CDR3 nucleotide sequence: TGTGCCAGCAGCGATTCCTCGCACAGGGACAATCAGCCCCAGCATTTT. Amino acids: CASSDSSHRDNQPQHF.

This clonotype has only a few counts. The gene calls are TRBV21-1 and TRBJ1-6; the table's D gene call, TRBD1, was not cross checked with the DNA. TRBV21-1 represents a pseudogene. The CDR3 spans 15 residues. CDR3 region: CASSSEGVINSPLHF. Here the CDR3 DNA reads TGTGCCAGCAGCTCCGAGGGGGTAATCAATTCACCCCTCCACTTT.

This clonotype turned up a few times. This rearrangement joins TRBV27 to TRBJ1-4; D is ambiguous. Germline V CDR1 and CDR2: MNHEY, SMNVEV (reference sequence). The V end was cut by 5 bases, the J end by 10 bases, with 17 bases between. This CDR3 comprises 14 residues. Written as DNA, the CDR3 is TGTGCCAGCAGTGCACATAAAAACCCTGGAAAACTGTTTTTT. It encodes CASSAHKNPGKLFF.

This clonotype has ten or more counts. DNA for the CDR3: TGTGCCAGCACAACCGGGACAGCTAATGAAAAACTGTTTTTT. As protein: CASTTGTANEKLFF. This rearrangement joins TRBV12-3 or TRBV12-4 to TRBJ1-4; 7 positions match TRBD1. CDR3 length: 14 amino acids. Germline trimming cut 7 bases from V and 3 bases from J; bases unmatched to any gene: 5.

In nucleotides, the CDR3 is TGTGCCAGCAGTTTATGGGCAGCTAGCGGTAACAATGAGCAGTTCTTC. It is translated as CASSLWAASGNNEQFF. The chain links TRBV27 to TRBJ2-1, with 7 bases identical to TRBD2. The CDR3 covers 16 residues. Germline loops: CDR1 MNHEY, CDR2 SMNVEV (reference sequence). Trimming took 1 base from V and 5 from J; bases not matched to a gene: 8.

V usage is TRBV6-5 and J usage is TRBJ2-4; 9 nucleotides line up with TRBD2. The germline CDR1 and CDR2 sequences are MNHEY and SVGAGI. The CDR3 runs to 18 residues. V was clipped by 1 base and J by 4 bases; unmatched bases: 11. The CDR3 DNA is TGTGCCAGCAGTTACTTGGCGGGCGGGAGGGGGGCTAAAAACATTCAGTACTTC. As protein: CASSYLAGGRGAKNIQYF.

The chain links TRBV29-1 to TRBJ1-2; D is possibly TRBD1 (6 bases). CDR1 is SQVTM and CDR2 is ANQGSEA in the germline V gene. V was trimmed by 7 bases and J by 4 bases, leaving 16 bases between them. The CDR3 extends over 13 amino acids. CDR3 sequence: CSAGGGPGYGYTF. The CDR3 nucleotides are TGCAGCGCCGGTGGGGGGCCGGGCTATGGCTACACCTTC.

The chain has TRBV15 and TRBJ2-3, with 7 bases aligning to TRBD2. With 3 bases clipped from V and 4 bases from J, the junction kept 10 bases outside the gene matches. CDR1 is LNHNV, CDR2 YYDKDF, per germline (reference sequence). CDR3 size: 16 residues. CDR3 nucleotide sequence: TGTGCCACCAGCAGTTTAGGGACTAACGGGCCAGATACGCAGTATTTT. Translated, it gives CATSSLGTNGPDTQYF.

This clonotype has a handful of counts. With a much larger clone just one base away, this may be a read error. V is TRBV9 and J is TRBJ2-7; no reliable D call. Per the germline V gene, CDR1 is SGDLS and CDR2 is YYNGEE. The V end was cut by 0 bases, the J end by 3 bases, with 10 bases between. The CDR3 is 14 residues long. The CDR3 sequence: CASSVEGSYYEQYF. As DNA, the CDR3 is TGTGCCAGCAGCGTAGAGGGCAGTTACTACGAGCAGTACTTC.

This clonotype was picked up a small number of times. The chain couples TRBV10-2 to TRBJ2-4; the D gene is possibly TRBD1 (6 bases). The CDR3 sequence is 16 residues long. The germline V gene encodes CDR1 WSHSY and CDR2 SAAADI. The V and J ends lost 6 bases and 1 base respectively, with 16 bases between them. The CDR3 reads CASRQGYRDAKNIQYF. Here the CDR3 DNA reads TGCGCCAGCAGACAGGGATACCGCGATGCCAAAAACATTCAGTACTTC.

V usage is TRBV18 and J usage is TRBJ2-3; D could derive from TRBD1 or TRBD2 (5 bases each). Trimming removed 6 bases from V and 4 bases from J, with 17 bases in between. The CDR3 is made up of 15 amino acids. CDR1 and CDR2 from the germline V gene are KGHSH and LQKENI. The DNA for the CDR3 is TGTGCCAGCTCCACCCGGGGCCTAGAGGCAGATACGCAGTATTTT. Translation gives CASSTRGLEADTQYF.

This CDR3 is CASSLARTNRIYEQYF. The CDR3 DNA reads TGTGCCAGCAGCTTAGCTCGAACTAACAGAATCTACGAGCAGTACTTC. V is TRBV7-2 and J is TRBJ2-7; the D is unclear. CDR1 SGHTA and CDR2 FQGNSA come from the germline V gene. V was shortened by 0 bases and J by 3 bases, with 15 bases between the two germline ends. CDR3 size: 16 residues. The full variable domain, its missing parts supplied by reference TRBV7-2 and TRBJ2-7, is GAGVSQSPSNKVTEKGKDVELRCDPISGHTALYWYRQSLGQGLEFLIYFQGNSAPDKSGLPSDRFSAERTGGSVSTLTIQRTQQEDSAVYLCASSLARTNRIYEQYFGPGTRLTVT.

The chain is built from TRBV11-1 and TRBJ1-1; 11 nucleotides align to TRBD1. The ends lost 4 bases at V and 10 bases at J; junction bases unmatched: 11. The CDR3 totals 15 residues. Germline lookup yields CDR1 SGHAT and CDR2 FQDESV (reference sequence). This CDR3 is CASSSRTGGAGAAFF. CDR3 coding DNA: TGTGCCAGCAGCTCAAGGACAGGGGGCGCCGGGGCAGCTTTCTTT.

A few counts support this clonotype. This sequence joins TRBV3-1 and TRBJ2-1; 12 nucleotides match TRBD2. CDR1 is LGHDT and CDR2 is YNNKEL in the germline V gene (reference sequence). The length of the CDR3 is 17 residues. V gave up 0 bases and J gave up 8 bases; unmatched junction bases: 8. DNA for the CDR3: TGTGCCAGCAGCCAAGATCGACTAGCGGGAGATAGGGATGAGCAGTTCTTC. This encodes CASSQDRLAGDRDEQFF.

This clonotype was detected only a few times. The rearrangement links TRBV12-3 or TRBV12-4 to TRBJ2-7; TRBD1 matches 7 bases. V gave up 4 bases and J gave up 3 bases; unmatched junction bases: 6. The CDR3 length is 14 residues. The DNA of the CDR3 is TGTGCCAGCAGTTCACCCCGACAGGGCTACGAGCAGTACTTC. It translates to CASSSPRQGYEQYF.

This clonotype turned up a few times. The V and J genes are TRBV6-5 and TRBJ1-1; D unresolved. CDR1 and CDR2 (germline): MNHEY, SVGAGI. With 6 bases removed from V and 2 bases from J, the gap between germline ends came to 13 bases. The CDR3 length is 14 residues. The CDR3 DNA reads TGTGCCAGCAGCCCCCTCGGGAGAAACACTGAAGCTTTCTTT. Translation gives CASSPLGRNTEAFF.